The clone carrying this T cell receptor beta chain was seen repeatedly, ten times or more. These data belong to a study of regulatory T cells in long-lasting Graves disease. Relying on iRepertoire HTBI primers and Arm-PCR of CDR3 regions, the team built TCR beta libraries. One entry per CDR3 protein results from TCRdb running MiXCR on the multiplex PCR reads. The sample yields a few hundred thousand distinct CDR3 sequences, 15% seen once. Germline loops: CDR1 SEHNR, CDR2 FQNEAQ (reference sequence). With 6 bases removed from V and 4 bases from J, the gap between germline ends came to 18 bases. This CDR3 comprises 15 residues. Sample time point: newly diagnosed GD, antithyroid drugs for less than 3 months. Making the TCR library involved RNA that had been extracted from PBMCs. The sample was also linked to a second study, of T cells in Graves' hyperthyroidism and ophthalmopathy.

This clonotype was obtained from a woman in her thirties or forties with Graves disease. The chain uses TRBV7-9 and TRBJ1-2; D not certain. Sequencing used peripheral blood mononuclear cells (PBMCs), obtained at new diagnosis, from a patient treated with antithyroid drugs. In DNA form, the CDR3 reads TGTGCCAGCAGACTGGACGGAAGTCACTTCTATGGCTACACCTTC. This translates into CASRLDGSHFYGYTF.